This paragraph reports one T cell receptor beta chain. Both 60 Vbeta primers and 13 Jbeta primers went into the PCR. Only in-frame clones appear in the TCRdb table, and some are missing; sequencing was by immunoSEQ multiplex PCR. There are about 140,000 clones in the sample; 72% occur only once, and approximately 2.1% lies in the top ten. The sample belongs to a study of cytomegalovirus exposure and HLA in healthy donors. Trimming shortened V by 0 bases and J by 6 bases, and 9 bases separated the two germline ends. Germline values: CDR1 GTSNPN, CDR2 SVGIG (reference sequence). The CDR3 length is 14 residues.

The sample consisted of PBMCs. The chain uses TRBV30 and TRBJ1-6, with D maybe TRBD1 (5 bases). The sequence was collected from a man between 35 and 55 years old in good health and CMV-seronegative. This CDR3 reads CAWSVSGFNSPLHF. CDR3 DNA sequence: TGTGCCTGGAGTGTCTCAGGGTTTAATTCACCCCTCCACTTT.